The rows below give T cell receptor beta chains drawn from one sample of a study of blood T cell repertoires in COVID-19. Sequencing used immunoSEQ multiplex PCR; TCRdb keeps in-frame clones, though not all of them. The sample has some 11,000 clones, over 80% seen once. The specimen sequenced was peripheral blood. These receptors all stem from a man between 65 and 85 years old with active COVID-19. Both conserved end residues are part of each CDR3.

V gene,J gene,CDR3 protein
TRBV4-1,TRBJ2-3,CASSQRLVGADTQYF